The clone carrying this T cell receptor beta chain has a handful of counts. Its antigen remains unidentified. These data originate in a study of shared clonotypes between healthy human individuals. Overall study context: Sampling drew on donors who were a couple of women and a few men aged 18 to 49.

V gave up 5 bases and J gave up 14 bases, with 13 bases separating them. The CDR3 extends over 11 amino acids. Germline CDR1 is GTSNPN and CDR2 is SVGIG (reference sequence). Study results and limitations: Rarefaction exposed incomplete sorted-subset sequencing despite large depth. The four-donor shared clonotypes exceeded non-shared clonotypes in generation probability, with non-shared ones scoring lower.

Some clones are missing from TCRdb's copy, which holds only in-frame ones; the method was immunoSEQ multiplex PCR. The table includes 950,000 to 1,100,000 clones, about 75% detected once. The study drew all its donors from Caucasian adults living in Nashville, Tennessee. The sample comprised memory CD4+ T cells sorted from blood. This sample's subset: CD45RA-negative fraction. J is TRBJ1-6 and V is TRBV30; D remains ambiguous. The sequence was collected from a man between 18 and 29 years old in good health. Here the CDR3 reads CAWGSRSALHF. CDR3 DNA: TGTGCCTGGGGAAGCAGATCGGCCCTCCACTTT.